Following are 27 T cell receptor beta chains from one sample sequenced in a study of T cell repertoires in cytomegalovirus infection. TCRdb processed the reads anew with MiXCR; each CDR3 protein has one entry. The sample holds hundreds of thousands of distinct CDR3 sequences, 10% to 12% seen once. Source material: PBMCs. The source of these receptors is a human donor in good health (CMV status not recorded). Some clones in this sample may be carry-over from other donors' samples.

This rearrangement joins TRBV6-5 to TRBJ2-7; D remains ambiguous. CDR1 is MNHEY, CDR2 SVGAGI, per germline. Trimming removed 5 bases at V and 5 bases at J, with 16 bases between. The length of the CDR3 is 14 residues. CDR3 protein: CASSRNARWDEQYF. The CDR3 DNA sequence: TGTGCCAGCAGTCGAAACGCGCGTTGGGACGAGCAGTACTTC.

V is TRBV11-2 and J is TRBJ2-5; D may match TRBD1 or TRBD2 (5 bases each). CDR1 is SGHAT and CDR2 is FQNNGV in the germline V gene. The CDR3 runs to 14 residues. V lost 7 bases, J lost 7 bases, and 19 bases lay in between. Here the CDR3 DNA reads TGTGCCAGCAAATTACTCCGGGACGGTCTGACCCAGTACTTC. This gives the protein CASKLLRDGLTQYF. Full variable domain (missing parts from reference TRBV11-2 and TRBJ2-5): EAGVAQSPRYKIIEKRQSVAFWCNPISGHATLYWYQQILGQGPKLLIQFQNNGVVDDSQLPKDRFSAERLKGVDSTLKIQPAKLEDSAVYLCASKLLRDGLTQYFGPGTRLLVL.

This clonotype was seen a few times. For the CDR3, the DNA is TGTGCCAGCAGCTTGGTAGCGGGAGGCGCCTACAATGAGCAGTTCTTC. Translating it yields CASSLVAGGAYNEQFF. The chain recombines TRBV5-4 with TRBJ2-1, with 10 bases lining up with TRBD2. Germline assignment: CDR1 SGHNT and CDR2 YYREEE (reference sequence). CDR3 length: 16 amino acids. The V segment lost 0 bases and the J segment 2 bases; nucleotides outside the gene matches: 2.

In this sample, this clonotype turned up many times. The chain employs TRBV15 and TRBJ1-2, with a possible D match to TRBD1 (6 bases). V lost 0 bases and J 12 bases, leaving 11 bases between the germline ends. CDR1 is LNHNV and CDR2 is YYDKDF in the germline V gene (reference sequence). This CDR3 has 12 amino acids. This CDR3 reads CATSRDRTVHTF. The CDR3 DNA follows: TGTGCCACCAGCAGAGATCGGACAGTCCACACCTTC.

Many counts were recorded for this clonotype. V and J are TRBV7-8 and TRBJ2-7; D is perhaps TRBD1 (6 bases). Per the germline V gene, CDR1 is SGHVS and CDR2 is FQNEAQ. This CDR3 has 13 amino acids. Trimming took off 4 bases at V and 3 bases at J, with 10 bases between the two ends. CDR3 coding DNA: TGTGCCAGCAGCTCAGGGGCCTACTACGAGCAGTACTTC. It translates to CASSSGAYYEQYF.

This clonotype was seen more than once but under ten times. The rearrangement links TRBV5-6 to TRBJ2-1; the match to TRBD2 covers 13 bases. The germline gives CDR1 SGHDT, CDR2 YYEEEE. V shed 4 bases, J shed 4 bases, and the junction held 5 bases outside the gene matches. The CDR3 totals 16 residues. The CDR3 nucleotides read TGTGCCAGCAGCCTGGGACTAGCGGGACTGTACAATGAGCAGTTCTTC. It yields the protein CASSLGLAGLYNEQFF. Using reference TRBV5-6 and TRBJ2-1 for the parts outside the CDR3, the full variable domain is DAGVTQSPTHLIKTRGQQVTLRCSPKSGHDTVSWYQQALGQGPQFIFQYYEEEERQRGNFPDRFSGHQFPNYSSELNVNALLLGDSALYLCASSLGLAGLYNEQFFGPGTRLTVL.

This clonotype was detected many times. V is TRBV28 and J is TRBJ2-3; 8 positions agree with TRBD2. The V gene end was trimmed by 2 bases and the J gene end by 2 bases; junction bases not matched to a gene: 9. This CDR3 spans 17 amino acids. CDR1 is MDHEN and CDR2 is SYDVKM in the germline V gene. The CDR3 DNA is TGTGCCAGCAGTTTAGGAGCGGGAGATAAGTACACAGATACGCAGTATTTT. Translation gives CASSLGAGDKYTDTQYF.

This clonotype came up a few times. The chain joins TRBV20-1 to TRBJ1-2; D is unclear. Trimming removed 6 bases from V and 7 bases from J, with 21 bases in between. CDR1 and CDR2 from the germline V gene are DFQATT and SNEGSKA (reference sequence). The CDR3 extends over 14 amino acids. Here the CDR3 DNA reads TGCAGTGCCATAAGCCCGGACGAGCAGGCTGGCTACACCTTC. Translating it yields CSAISPDEQAGYTF.

This clonotype has ten or more counts. The rearrangement joins TRBV7-3 to TRBJ1-1; no firm D call. V lost 0 bases and J 5 bases, leaving 13 bases between the germline ends. The CDR3 consists of 15 residues. Per the germline V gene, CDR1 is SGHTA and CDR2 is FQGTGA. The DNA for the CDR3 is TGTGCCAGCAGCTTAACCCGGGCCCCGGGGACTGAAGCTTTCTTT. As protein: CASSLTRAPGTEAFF.

This clonotype was seen repeatedly, ten times or more. The chain carries TRBV2 and TRBJ2-1; the D gene is possibly TRBD2 (5 bases). Germline CDR1 SNHLY, CDR2 FYNNEI. Trimming removed 3 bases from V and 9 bases from J, with 12 bases in between. The CDR3 is made up of 13 amino acids. DNA for the CDR3: TGTGCCAGCAGTGAGGGATTGGGGAGTGAGCAGTTCTTC. This translates into CASSEGLGSEQFF.

There are many counts of this clonotype. J is TRBJ2-5 and V is TRBV11-2; TRBD1 aligns across 11 bases. J lost 4 bases, V lost 5 bases, and 9 bases had no gene match. There are 16 residues in the CDR3. Looked up from germline, CDR1 is SGHAT and CDR2 is FQNNGV. The CDR3 is CASSLTGQGASETQYF. CDR3 DNA sequence: TGTGCCAGCAGCCTTACAGGACAGGGGGCTTCAGAGACCCAGTACTTC.

This clonotype was seen ten or more times. The chain carries TRBV19 and TRBJ2-2, with 8 bases aligning to TRBD2. Per the germline V gene, CDR1 is LNHDA and CDR2 is SQIVND (reference sequence). The CDR3 is 14 residues long. Trimming took 7 bases from V and 6 from J; bases not matched to a gene: 7. CDR3 region: CASTSRGGPGELFF. The CDR3 coding sequence is TGTGCCAGTACCTCCCGGGGGGGACCCGGGGAGCTGTTTTTT.

The table lists this clonotype with many counts. The J gene is TRBJ1-1, the V gene TRBV7-6; 12 nucleotides align to TRBD1. This CDR3 contains 16 residues. J gave up 3 bases and V 5 bases, and 7 bases lay outside the gene matches. Germline V gene sequence: CDR1 SGHVS, CDR2 FNYEAQ. CDR3 sequence: CASSAGQGASYTEAFF. Written as DNA, the CDR3 is TGTGCCAGCAGCGCGGGACAGGGGGCTTCGTACACTGAAGCTTTCTTT.

The table lists this clonotype with many counts. The rearrangement uses TRBV7-8 and TRBJ2-2; D not resolved. The CDR3 contains 14 residues. Germline V CDR1 and CDR2: SGHVS, FQNEAQ. Trimming took off 6 bases at V and 5 bases at J, with 13 bases between the two ends. The CDR3, as DNA: TGTGCCAGCAGTAAACTCGCCAATACCGGGGAGCTGTTTTTT. This sequence encodes CASSKLANTGELFF.

This clonotype was detected ten times or more. This chain connects TRBV9 to TRBJ2-2; TRBD1 aligns across 7 bases. Unmatched junction bases numbered 3, after V lost 4 bases and J lost 6 bases. Germline CDR1 is SGDLS and CDR2 is YYNGEE. CDR3 length: 13 amino acids. The CDR3 sequence: CASSPTGAGELFF. For the CDR3, the DNA is TGTGCCAGCAGCCCTACAGGGGCCGGGGAGCTGTTTTTT.

The chain is built from TRBV20-1 and TRBJ1-3; D is possibly TRBD1 (6 bases). The CDR3 consists of 13 residues. Per germline, CDR1 DFQATT and CDR2 SNEGSKA (reference sequence). Trimming cost V 6 bases and J 4 bases, with 13 bases left between them. CDR3 region: CSAPTGSGNTIYF. CDR3 sequence (DNA): TGCAGTGCCCCGACAGGCTCCGGAAACACCATATATTTT.

At least ten counts were recorded for this clonotype. The V gene is TRBV10-3, the J gene TRBJ2-1, with TRBD2 as a possible D gene (5 bases). The V end lost 0 bases, the J end lost 8 bases, and 17 bases lay between the germline ends. From germline, CDR1 is ENHRY and CDR2 SYGVKD. The CDR3 runs 16 residues. The CDR3 protein is CAISESMAAMGDEQFF. DNA for the CDR3: TGTGCCATCAGTGAGTCGATGGCGGCTATGGGAGATGAGCAGTTCTTC.

This clonotype was counted many times. The chain carries TRBV5-1 and TRBJ1-5; no clear D. V was cut by 0 bases and J by 5 bases, with 12 bases left in between. The CDR3 consists of 15 residues. Germline assignment: CDR1 SGHRS and CDR2 YFSETQ. CDR3 bases: TGCGCCAGCAGCTTGGGAGGGAACGGAGATCAGCCCCAGCATTTT. Translating it yields CASSLGGNGDQPQHF. The entire variable domain, with the rest obtained from reference TRBV5-1 and TRBJ1-5, is as follows: KAGVTQTPRYLIKTRGQQVTLSCSPISGHRSVSWYQQTPGQGLQFLFEYFSETQRNKGNFPGRFSGRQFSNSRSEMNVSTLELGDSALYLCASSLGGNGDQPQHFGDGTRLSIL.

This clonotype was seen repeatedly, ten times or more. The chain uses TRBV6-6 and TRBJ1-6, with no clear D. This CDR3 contains 14 residues. The germline V gene encodes CDR1 MNHNY and CDR2 SVGAGI (reference sequence). Trimming stripped 2 bases from V and 10 bases from J, with 12 bases between. The chain's CDR3 is CASSYGQITSPLHF. The DNA of the CDR3 is TGTGCCAGCAGTTACGGCCAGATAACCTCACCCCTCCACTTT.

This clonotype was found many times. The V call is TRBV5-4, the J call TRBJ2-4; 12 bases are shared with TRBD2. The ends lost 4 bases at V and 4 bases at J; junction bases unmatched: 6. Germline-derived CDR1 and CDR2 are SGHNT and YYREEE (reference sequence). The CDR3 extends over 16 amino acids. The CDR3 coding sequence is TGTGCCAGCAGCACCCGACTAGCGGGAGTGAAAAACATTCAGTACTTC. Amino acids: CASSTRLAGVKNIQYF.

There are a few counts of this clonotype. The chain has TRBV11-2 and TRBJ2-7; 7 bases align to TRBD1. The CDR3 has 14 amino acids. CDR1 is SGHAT, CDR2 FQNNGV, per germline. Losses at the gene ends were 5 bases for V and 0 bases for J; bases not matched to a gene: 4. The chain's CDR3 is CASSTDRNSYEQYF. The CDR3 DNA reads as TGTGCCAGCAGCACGGACAGGAACTCCTACGAGCAGTACTTC.

This clonotype was detected a few times. This sequence joins TRBV20-1 and TRBJ2-1; D possibly corresponds to TRBD2 (5 bases). CDR1 and CDR2 from the germline V gene are DFQATT and SNEGSKA (reference sequence). The CDR3 covers 15 residues. The V end was cut by 0 bases, the J end by 3 bases, with 12 bases between. CDR3 sequence: CSARDRGRNYNEQFF. The CDR3 DNA reads as TGCAGTGCTAGAGATCGGGGTCGGAACTACAATGAGCAGTTCTTC.

The chain has TRBV5-4 and TRBJ2-2, with 11 positions matching TRBD2. The CDR3 spans 17 residues. After removal of 3 bases from V and 0 bases from J, the junction contained 4 bases not matched to a gene. The germline CDR1 and CDR2 sequences are SGHNT and YYREEE (reference sequence). For the CDR3, the DNA is TGTGCCAGCAGCTCCGGGACTAGCGGTACGAACACCGGGGAGCTGTTTTTT. Its protein is CASSSGTSGTNTGELFF. Full variable domain (remainder filled in from reference TRBV5-4 and TRBJ2-2): ETGVTQSPTHLIKTRGQQVTLRCSSQSGHNTVSWYQQALGQGPQFIFQYYREEENGRGNFPPRFSGLQFPNYSSELNVNALELDDSALYLCASSSGTSGTNTGELFFGEGSRLTVL.

This clonotype was counted a few times. The gene calls are TRBV29-1 and TRBJ1-2, with 7 bases aligning to TRBD1. The V gene's germline CDR1 is SQVTM and CDR2 ANQGSEA. V dropped 7 bases and J dropped 1; count of bases not matched to a gene: 6. There are 13 residues in the CDR3. The CDR3 DNA sequence: TGCAGCGCCGGGGACAGCTTTAACTATGGCTACACCTTC. Translating it yields CSAGDSFNYGYTF.

This clonotype has ten or more counts. This chain joins TRBV28 and TRBJ1-4; the D is unclear. The V and J ends lost 7 bases and 5 bases respectively, with 23 bases between them. Per germline, CDR1 MDHEN and CDR2 SYDVKM. The CDR3 runs to 17 residues. CDR3 amino acids: CASNTPEESPRNEKLFF. DNA of the CDR3: TGTGCCAGCAACACCCCAGAAGAGAGCCCGCGAAATGAAAAACTGTTTTTT.

J is TRBJ2-1 and V is TRBV9, with 7 bases that match TRBD2. CDR1 is SGDLS and CDR2 is YYNGEE in the germline V gene. The CDR3 is 14 residues long. With 7 bases clipped from V and 6 bases from J, the junction kept 10 bases outside the gene matches. The CDR3 DNA follows: TGTGCCAGCGCCTCGCAGGGAGGGTTCAATGAGCAGTTCTTC. It specifies CASASQGGFNEQFF. Filled out from reference TRBV9 and TRBJ2-1, the complete variable domain reads DSGVTQTPKHLITATGQRVTLRCSPRSGDLSVYWYQQSLDQGLQFLIQYYNGEERAKGNILERFSAQQFPDLHSELNLSSLELGDSALYFCASASQGGFNEQFFGPGTRLTVL.

Comments on this clonotype: This could be a read error, since a much larger clone is one nucleotide away. The chain is built from TRBV9 and TRBJ1-2; 7 nucleotides match TRBD1. There are 13 residues in the CDR3. V shed 3 bases and J 2 bases; nucleotides not matched to a gene: 1. In germline, CDR1 is SGDLS, CDR2 YYNGEE. The CDR3 bases are TGTGCCAGCAGCGGGACAGGCAACTATGGCTACACCTTC. Amino acid sequence: CASSGTGNYGYTF.